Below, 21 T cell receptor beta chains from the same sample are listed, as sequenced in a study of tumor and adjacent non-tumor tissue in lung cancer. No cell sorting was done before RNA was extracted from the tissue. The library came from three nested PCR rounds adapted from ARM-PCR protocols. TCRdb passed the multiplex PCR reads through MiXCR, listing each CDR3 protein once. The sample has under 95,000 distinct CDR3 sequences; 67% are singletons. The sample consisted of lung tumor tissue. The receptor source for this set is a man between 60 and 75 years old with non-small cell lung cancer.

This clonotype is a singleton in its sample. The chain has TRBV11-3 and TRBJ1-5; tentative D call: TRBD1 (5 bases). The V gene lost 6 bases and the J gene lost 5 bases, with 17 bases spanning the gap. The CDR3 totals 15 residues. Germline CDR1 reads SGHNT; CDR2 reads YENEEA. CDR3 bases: TGTGCCAGCAGACGAAGACCGGGGCTTCATCAGCCCCAGCATTTT. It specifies CASRRRPGLHQPQHF.

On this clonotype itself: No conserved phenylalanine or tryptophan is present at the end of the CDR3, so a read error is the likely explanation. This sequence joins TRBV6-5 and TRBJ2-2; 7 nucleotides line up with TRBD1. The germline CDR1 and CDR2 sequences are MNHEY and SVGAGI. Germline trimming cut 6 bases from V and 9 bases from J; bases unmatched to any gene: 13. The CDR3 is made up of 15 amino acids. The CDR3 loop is CASRSGTVNIWELFL. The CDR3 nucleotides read TGTGCCAGCAGGTCCGGGACAGTGAACATCTGGGAGCTGTTTCTT.

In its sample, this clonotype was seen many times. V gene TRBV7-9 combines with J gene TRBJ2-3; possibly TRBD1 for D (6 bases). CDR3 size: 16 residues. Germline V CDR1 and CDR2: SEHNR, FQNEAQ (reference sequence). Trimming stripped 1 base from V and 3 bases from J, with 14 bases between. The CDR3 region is CASSLDPGQGTDTQYF. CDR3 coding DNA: TGTGCCAGCAGCTTAGACCCCGGTCAGGGGACAGATACGCAGTATTTT.

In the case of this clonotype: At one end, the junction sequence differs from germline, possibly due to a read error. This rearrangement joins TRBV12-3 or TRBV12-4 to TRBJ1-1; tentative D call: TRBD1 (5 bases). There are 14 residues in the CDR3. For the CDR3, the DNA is TGTACCAGCAGTTTAGCGGGGCAGAGCACTAAAGCTTTCTTT. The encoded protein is CTSSLAGQSTKAFF.

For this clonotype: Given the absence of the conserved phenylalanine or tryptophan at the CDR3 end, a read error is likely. CDR3 region: CSVGRTTGGGEQYL. The CDR3 nucleotides read TGCAGCGTTGGACGGACTACGGGTGGGGGCGAGCAGTACTTG. The chain links TRBV29-1 to TRBJ2-7; D is possibly TRBD2 (6 bases). Germline lookup yields CDR1 SQVTM and CDR2 ANQGSEA. Trimming stripped 4 bases from V and 6 bases from J, with 19 bases between. CDR3 length: 14 amino acids.

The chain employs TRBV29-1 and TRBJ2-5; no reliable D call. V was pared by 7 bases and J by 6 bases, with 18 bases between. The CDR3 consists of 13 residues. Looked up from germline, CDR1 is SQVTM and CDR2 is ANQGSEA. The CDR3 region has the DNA TGCAGCGATGGGCACGCGTATGGTAAGACCCAGTACTTC. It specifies CSDGHAYGKTQYF.

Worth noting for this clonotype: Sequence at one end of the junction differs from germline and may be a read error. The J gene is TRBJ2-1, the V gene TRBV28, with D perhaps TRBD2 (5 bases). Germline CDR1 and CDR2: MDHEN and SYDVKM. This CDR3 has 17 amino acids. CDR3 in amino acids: CASRLTTTRSSYSEQFF. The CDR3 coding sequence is TGTGCCAGCAGACTAACGACAACTAGGAGCTCCTACAGTGAGCAGTTCTTC.

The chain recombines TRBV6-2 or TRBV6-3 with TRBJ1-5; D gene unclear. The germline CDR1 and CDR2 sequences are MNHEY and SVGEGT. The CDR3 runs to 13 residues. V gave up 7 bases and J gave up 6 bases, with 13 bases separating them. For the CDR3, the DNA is TGTGCCAGCACTGATAGGGAGATTCAGCCCCAGCATTTT. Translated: CASTDREIQPQHF.

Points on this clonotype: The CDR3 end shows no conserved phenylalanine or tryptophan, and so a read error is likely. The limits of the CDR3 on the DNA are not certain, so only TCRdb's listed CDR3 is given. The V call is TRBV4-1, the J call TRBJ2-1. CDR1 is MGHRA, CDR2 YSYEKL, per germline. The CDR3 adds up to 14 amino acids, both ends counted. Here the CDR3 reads CASSQTDRGNERFS.

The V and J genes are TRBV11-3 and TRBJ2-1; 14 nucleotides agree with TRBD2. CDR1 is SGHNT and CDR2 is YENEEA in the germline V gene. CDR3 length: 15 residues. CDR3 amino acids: CLNSHGTSGSHEQFF. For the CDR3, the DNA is TGTCTCAACAGCCACGGGACTAGCGGGAGCCATGAGCAGTTCTTC.

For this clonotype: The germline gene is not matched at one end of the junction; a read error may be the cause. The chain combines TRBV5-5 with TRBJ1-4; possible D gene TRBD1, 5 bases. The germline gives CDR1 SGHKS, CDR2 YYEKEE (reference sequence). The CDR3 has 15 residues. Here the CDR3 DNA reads TGTACCAGCAGCTTGGGGGACGTCACTAGTGAAAAACTGTTTTTT. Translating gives CTSSLGDVTSEKLFF.

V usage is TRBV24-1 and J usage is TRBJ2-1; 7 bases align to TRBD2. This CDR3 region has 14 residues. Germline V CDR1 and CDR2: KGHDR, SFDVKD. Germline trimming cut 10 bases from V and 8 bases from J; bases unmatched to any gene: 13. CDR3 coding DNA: TGTGCCACGAAAGGGACTATGGGCTGGGATGAGCAGTTCTTC. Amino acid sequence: CATKGTMGWDEQFF.

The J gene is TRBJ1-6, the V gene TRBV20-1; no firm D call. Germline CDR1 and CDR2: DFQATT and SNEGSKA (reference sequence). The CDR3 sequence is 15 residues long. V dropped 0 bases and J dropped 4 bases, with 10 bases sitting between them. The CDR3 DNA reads TGCAGTGCTAGAGAACGAGCGACTTATAATTCACCCCTCCACTTT. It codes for CSARERATYNSPLHF.

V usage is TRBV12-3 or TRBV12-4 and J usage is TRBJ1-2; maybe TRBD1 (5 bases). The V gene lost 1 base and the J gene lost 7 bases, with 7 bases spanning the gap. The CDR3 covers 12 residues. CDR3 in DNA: TGTGCCAGCAGTTTAGGGGGGAGTGGCTACACCTTC. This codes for CASSLGGSGYTF.

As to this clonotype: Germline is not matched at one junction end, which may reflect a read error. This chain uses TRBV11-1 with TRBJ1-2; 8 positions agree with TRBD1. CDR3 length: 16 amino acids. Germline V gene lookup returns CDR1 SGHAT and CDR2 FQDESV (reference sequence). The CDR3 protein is CTSSYRSTGDGYGYTF. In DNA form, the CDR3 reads TGTACCAGCAGTTATAGATCGACAGGGGACGGATATGGCTACACCTTC.

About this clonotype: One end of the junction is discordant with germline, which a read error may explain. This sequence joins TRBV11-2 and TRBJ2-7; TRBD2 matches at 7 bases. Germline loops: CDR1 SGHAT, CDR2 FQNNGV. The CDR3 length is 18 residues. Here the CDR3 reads CASTRTKGRAKSSYEQYF. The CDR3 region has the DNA TGTGCCAGCACCCGGACTAAGGGGAGGGCCAAAAGCTCCTACGAGCAGTATTTC.

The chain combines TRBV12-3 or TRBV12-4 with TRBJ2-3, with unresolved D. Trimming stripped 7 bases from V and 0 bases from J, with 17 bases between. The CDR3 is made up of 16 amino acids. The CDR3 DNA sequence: TGTGCCAGCAATGAGTGGGCGGTCAGTAGCACAGATACGCAGTATTTT. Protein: CASNEWAVSSTDTQYF.

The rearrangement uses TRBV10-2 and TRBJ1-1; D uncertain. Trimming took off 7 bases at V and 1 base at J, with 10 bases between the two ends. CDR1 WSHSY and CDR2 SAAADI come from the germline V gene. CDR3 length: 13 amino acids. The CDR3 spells CASKLRENTEAFF. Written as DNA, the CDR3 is TGCGCCAGCAAACTTAGGGAGAACACTGAAGCTTTCTTT.

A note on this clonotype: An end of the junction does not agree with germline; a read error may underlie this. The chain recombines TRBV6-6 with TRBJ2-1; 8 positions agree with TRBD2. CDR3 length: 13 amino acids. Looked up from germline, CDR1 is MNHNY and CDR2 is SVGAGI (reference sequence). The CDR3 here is CATFSGVYNKQIF. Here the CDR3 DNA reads TGTGCAACCTTTAGCGGGGTCTACAATAAGCAGATCTTC.

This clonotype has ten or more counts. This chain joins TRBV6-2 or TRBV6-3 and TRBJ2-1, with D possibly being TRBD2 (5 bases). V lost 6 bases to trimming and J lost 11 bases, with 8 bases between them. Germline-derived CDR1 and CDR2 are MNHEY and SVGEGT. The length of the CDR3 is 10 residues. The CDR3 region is CASSGVKQFF. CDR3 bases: TGTGCCAGCAGCGGGGTAAAGCAGTTCTTC.

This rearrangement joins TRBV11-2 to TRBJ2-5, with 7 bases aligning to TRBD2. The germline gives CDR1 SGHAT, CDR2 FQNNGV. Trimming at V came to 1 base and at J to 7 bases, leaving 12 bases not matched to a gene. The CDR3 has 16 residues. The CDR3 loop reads CASSLGPRLAVGTQYF. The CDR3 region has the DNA TGTGCCAGCAGCTTAGGACCAAGACTAGCCGTGGGGACCCAGTACTTC.